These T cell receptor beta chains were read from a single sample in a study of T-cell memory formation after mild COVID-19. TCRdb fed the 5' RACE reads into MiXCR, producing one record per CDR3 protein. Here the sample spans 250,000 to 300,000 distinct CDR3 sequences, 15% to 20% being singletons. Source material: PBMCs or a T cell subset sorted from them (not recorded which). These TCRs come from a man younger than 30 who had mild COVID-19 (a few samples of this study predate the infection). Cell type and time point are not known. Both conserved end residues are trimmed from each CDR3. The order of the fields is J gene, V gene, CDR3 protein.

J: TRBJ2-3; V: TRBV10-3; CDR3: ATRQGQEDTQY
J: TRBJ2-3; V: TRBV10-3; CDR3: AISAQGGLTDTQY
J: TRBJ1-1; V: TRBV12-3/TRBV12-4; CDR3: ASSPADRPSEAF
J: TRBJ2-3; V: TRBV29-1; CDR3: SGDQLTDTQY
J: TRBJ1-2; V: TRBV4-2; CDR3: ASSQGEQGLYGYT
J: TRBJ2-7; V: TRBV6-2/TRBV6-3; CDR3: ASSRSGRTYEQY
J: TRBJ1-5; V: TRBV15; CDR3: ATSRVNGGTQPQH
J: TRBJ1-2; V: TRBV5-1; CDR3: ASSLRQGINSGYT
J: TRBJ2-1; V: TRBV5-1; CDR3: ASSLAQEQF
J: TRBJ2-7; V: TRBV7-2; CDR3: ASSLTGVIYEQY
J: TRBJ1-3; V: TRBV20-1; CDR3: SARPPRYDGNTIY
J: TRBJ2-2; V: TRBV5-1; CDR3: ASSLAAVGNTGELF
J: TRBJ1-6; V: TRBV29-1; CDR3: SVGDRDSPLH
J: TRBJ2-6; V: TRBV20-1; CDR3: SARENPFFWGTDSGANVLT
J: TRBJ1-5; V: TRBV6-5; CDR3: ASSYSHGGNQPQH
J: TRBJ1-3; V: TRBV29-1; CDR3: SVSGYPAGNTIY
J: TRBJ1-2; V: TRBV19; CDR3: ASSISMGNYGYT
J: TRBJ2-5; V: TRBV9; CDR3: ASSVAPGLAAETQY
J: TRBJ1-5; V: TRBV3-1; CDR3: ASSQGSGGRQPQH
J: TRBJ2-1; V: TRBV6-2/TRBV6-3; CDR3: ASSYYQVEPPF
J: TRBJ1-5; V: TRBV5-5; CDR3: ASSEQGDSNQPQH
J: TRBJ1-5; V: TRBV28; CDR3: ASSFQTGVGQPQH
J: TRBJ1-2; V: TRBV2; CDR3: ASSGGQNYGYT
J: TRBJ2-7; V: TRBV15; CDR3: ATRLSDSYEQY
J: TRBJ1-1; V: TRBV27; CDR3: ASSEIGLNTEAF
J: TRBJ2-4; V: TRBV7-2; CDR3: ASSSTGARYIQY